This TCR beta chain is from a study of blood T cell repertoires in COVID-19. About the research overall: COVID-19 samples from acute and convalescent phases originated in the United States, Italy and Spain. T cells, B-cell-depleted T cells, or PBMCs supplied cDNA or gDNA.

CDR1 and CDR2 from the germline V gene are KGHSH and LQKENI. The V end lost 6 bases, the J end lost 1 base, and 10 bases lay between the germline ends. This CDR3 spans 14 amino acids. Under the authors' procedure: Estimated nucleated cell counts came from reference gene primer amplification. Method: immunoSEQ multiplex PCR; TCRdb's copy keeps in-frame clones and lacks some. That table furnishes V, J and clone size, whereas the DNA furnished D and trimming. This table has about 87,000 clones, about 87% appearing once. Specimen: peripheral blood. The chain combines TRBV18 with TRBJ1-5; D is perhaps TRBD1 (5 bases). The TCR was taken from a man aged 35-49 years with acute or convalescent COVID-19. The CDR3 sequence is CASSATESNQPQHF. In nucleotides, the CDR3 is TGTGCCAGCTCGGCGACAGAGAGCAATCAGCCCCAGCATTTT. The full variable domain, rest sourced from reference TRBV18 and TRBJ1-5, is NAGVMQNPRHLVRRRGQEARLRCSPMKGHSHVYWYRQLPEEGLKFMVYLQKENIIDESGMPKERFSAEFPKEGPSILRIQQVVRGDSAAYFCASSATESNQPQHFGDGTRLSIL.